Listed here are 13 T cell receptor beta chains from one sample, sequenced in a study of cytomegalovirus exposure and HLA in healthy donors. In the PCR, 60 Vbeta and 13 Jbeta primers were used. Profiled with immunoSEQ multiplex PCR; TCRdb holds only in-frame clones, not every one. The sample lists about 95,000 clones; roughly 79% were seen once. The sample was PBMCs. These receptors were collected from a middle-aged woman in good health and CMV-seronegative.

J is TRBJ1-4 and V is TRBV30, with D perhaps matching TRBD1 (6 bases). Per the germline V gene, CDR1 is GTSNPN and CDR2 is SVGIG (reference sequence). Trimming shortened V by 0 bases and J by 0 bases, and 11 bases separated the two germline ends. The CDR3 extends over 16 amino acids. CDR3 region: CAWSVRGGSTNEKLFF. The CDR3 nucleotides are TGTGCCTGGAGTGTAAGGGGGGGATCAACTAATGAAAAACTGTTTTTT.

This rearrangement joins TRBV19 to TRBJ1-5; TRBD1 matches at 8 bases. CDR3 length: 14 residues. V lost 7 bases, J lost 2 bases, and 4 bases stayed unmatched. Per the germline V gene, CDR1 is LNHDA and CDR2 is SQIVND (reference sequence). The CDR3 DNA follows: TGTGCCAGTACCATGGACAGGGGCAATCAGCCCCAGCATTTT. This translates into CASTMDRGNQPQHF.

The chain joins TRBV11-2 to TRBJ1-1; perhaps TRBD1 as D (5 bases). The CDR3 length is 13 residues. V dropped 2 bases and J dropped 4 bases, with 8 bases sitting between them. Germline CDR1 SGHAT, CDR2 FQNNGV. DNA of the CDR3: TGTGCCAGCAGCTTATGGGGGGGCACTGAAGCTTTCTTT. This translates into CASSLWGGTEAFF.

This chain links TRBV7-9 with TRBJ2-7; unclear D gene. CDR1 and CDR2 from the germline V gene are SEHNR and FQNEAQ (reference sequence). V was clipped by 0 bases and J by 6 bases, with 6 bases between them. This CDR3 is 12 amino acids long. CDR3 DNA: TGTGCCAGCAGCTTAGCTGGGCTCGAGCAGTACTTC. Translated: CASSLAGLEQYF.

The chain is built from TRBV6-5 and TRBJ1-1; TRBD1 agrees at 7 bases. Losses at the gene ends were 0 bases for V and 1 base for J; bases not matched to a gene: 2. Germline loops: CDR1 MNHEY, CDR2 SVGAGI. The CDR3 sequence is 15 residues long. CDR3 residues: CASSYSGQSNTEAFF. As DNA, the CDR3 is TGTGCCAGCAGTTACTCGGGACAGTCGAACACTGAAGCTTTCTTT.

This clone was counted once. The J gene is TRBJ2-5, the V gene TRBV15; tentatively, D is TRBD1 (5 bases). V was clipped by 0 bases and J by 7 bases, with 18 bases between them. The germline V gene encodes CDR1 LNHNV and CDR2 YYDKDF (reference sequence). The CDR3 totals 16 residues. CDR3 coding DNA: TGTGCCACCAGCAGAGATCTTTGGGCAGGGTCTGGGACCCAGTACTTC. It is translated as CATSRDLWAGSGTQYF.

This chain uses TRBV28 with TRBJ2-7, with 7 bases lining up with TRBD1. Trimming at V came to 3 bases and at J to 4 bases, leaving 9 bases not matched to a gene. Germline CDR1 and CDR2: MDHEN and SYDVKM. The CDR3 sequence is 15 residues long. This CDR3 is CASSFGDRPFYEQYF. The CDR3 DNA follows: TGTGCCAGCAGTTTTGGGGACAGACCATTTTACGAGCAGTACTTC.

The chain combines TRBV6-5 with TRBJ2-1, with 8 bases fitting TRBD2. CDR3 length: 15 residues. Germline V gene sequence: CDR1 MNHEY, CDR2 SVGAGI. V gave up 6 bases and J gave up 9 bases; unmatched junction bases: 13. The CDR3 loop reads CASSQRTSLWSEQFF. CDR3 DNA sequence: TGTGCCAGCAGCCAACGGACTAGCTTATGGTCTGAGCAGTTCTTC.

This sequence joins TRBV6-1 and TRBJ2-1; 8 nucleotides line up with TRBD1. After removal of 11 bases from V and 3 bases from J, the junction contained 6 bases not matched to a gene. CDR3 length: 13 amino acids. The germline V gene has CDR1 MNHNS and CDR2 SASEGT. Written as DNA, the CDR3 is TGTGCCGGCGGACAGGGATTCTACAATGAGCAGTTCTTC. This translates into CAGGQGFYNEQFF.

In DNA, the CDR3 is TGTGCCAGCAGTTACAATCGGGGGGGTGGCTACAATGAGCAGTTCTTC. Translation gives CASSYNRGGGYNEQFF. V is TRBV6-5 and J is TRBJ2-1; TRBD2 aligns across 8 bases. Trimming removed 2 bases from V and 3 bases from J; junction bases left unmatched: 6. The germline V gene encodes CDR1 MNHEY and CDR2 SVGAGI. CDR3 length: 16 residues.

The DNA of the CDR3 is TGTGCCAGTAGTATTCAGCTCCAGGCGATCTATGGCTACACCTTC. It yields the protein CASSIQLQAIYGYTF. The V call is TRBV19, the J call TRBJ1-2; no firm D call. Germline V gene sequence: CDR1 LNHDA, CDR2 SQIVND (reference sequence). V was shortened by 3 bases and J by 4 bases, with 15 bases between the two germline ends. CDR3 length equals 15 residues.

Only a few counts were recorded for this clone. This chain links TRBV5-6 with TRBJ1-4, with 7 bases lining up with TRBD1. The CDR3 is made up of 15 amino acids. The trim removed 4 bases at V and 4 bases at J, leaving 7 bases unmatched. Germline V CDR1 and CDR2: SGHDT, YYEEEE. CDR3: CASSIDRVYNEKLFF. CDR3 sequence (DNA): TGTGCCAGCAGCATTGACAGGGTGTATAATGAAAAACTGTTTTTT.

The chain couples TRBV27 to TRBJ1-6; D is unclear. Germline-derived CDR1 and CDR2 are MNHEY and SMNVEV (reference sequence). Trimming removed 6 bases from V and 11 bases from J, with 20 bases in between. The CDR3 length is 15 residues. The CDR3 DNA sequence: TGTGCCAGCAGCTGGGGAGGGCCATCCCAGACACCCCTCCACTTT. It translates to CASSWGGPSQTPLHF.